This TCR beta chain was sequenced during a study of response to subunit inactivated influenza vaccine. Broader study findings: Authors suggested each seasonal flu vaccination may recruit only limited numbers of new T cells.

This CDR3 spans 15 amino acids. Germline CDR1 and CDR2: SGHRS and YFSETQ. Trimming cost V 0 bases and J 3 bases, with 10 bases left between them. TCRdb independently ran MiXCR on the RT-PCR reads; one entry per CDR3 protein. Here the sample spans approximately 500,000 distinct CDR3 sequences, 13% being singletons. On this clonotype: Its antigen is unidentified.

This specimen was PBMCs from blood, taken more than 35 days after vaccination. This clonotype was obtained from a middle-aged man who received an inactivated influenza vaccine. The J gene is TRBJ1-3, the V gene TRBV5-1; D gene unclear. CDR3 nucleotide sequence: TGCGCCAGCAGCTTGGATTTGGGTGGTGGAAACACCATATATTTT. Encoded protein: CASSLDLGGGNTIYF.